Presented here are 22 T cell receptor beta chains from one specimen sequenced in a study of metastatic and nonmetastatic thyroid tumors. With MiXCR, TCRdb called clones anew from the PCR reads. The data show about 38,000 clones, 25% to 30% seen once. Thyroid surgery took place with no prior treatment in any patient. The specimen was blood. Source of these receptors: a male donor with papillary thyroid cancer or a benign thyroid nodule (not recorded which). Some clones in this sample may be carry-over from other donors' samples.

By share of the sample, this clone is medium-sized (0.01 to 0.1%). The CDR3 region has the DNA TGCAGTGCTAGAGATGGGATAGACAGACGGGGGGAGCTGTTTTTT. Translated, it gives CSARDGIDRRGELFF. The rearrangement uses TRBV20-1 and TRBJ2-2; D may be TRBD1 (5 bases). CDR3 length: 15 residues. Germline loops: CDR1 DFQATT, CDR2 SNEGSKA (reference sequence). Trimming took off 0 bases at V and 8 bases at J, with 16 bases between the two ends.

This rearrangement joins TRBV24-1 to TRBJ2-5; D is possibly TRBD2 (6 bases). The V gene lost 6 bases and the J gene lost 2 bases, with 15 bases spanning the gap. This CDR3 contains 15 residues. Germline assignment: CDR1 KGHDR and CDR2 SFDVKD. The CDR3 DNA reads as TGTGCCACCAGTTCCCCCCGGGGAGGACAAGAGACCCAGTACTTC. This encodes CATSSPRGGQETQYF.

By frequency in the sample, this clone is medium-sized. The chain recombines TRBV20-1 with TRBJ1-2; TRBD1 matches 7 bases. CDR3 length equals 13 residues. Germline V gives CDR1 DFQATT, CDR2 SNEGSKA (reference sequence). The ends lost 5 bases at V and 6 bases at J; junction bases unmatched: 9. The DNA of the CDR3 is TGCAGTGCTTTGATAGGGGGCAGGGATGGCTACACCTTC. This codes for CSALIGGRDGYTF.

V gene TRBV11-2 combines with J gene TRBJ1-5; weak D call: TRBD1 (5 bases). The CDR3 consists of 15 residues. Germline V gene lookup returns CDR1 SGHAT and CDR2 FQNNGV. V lost 3 bases, J lost 2 bases, and 11 bases lay in between. The DNA for the CDR3 is TGTGCCAGCAGCTTGGGACGTGGCGGCAATCAGCCCCAGCATTTT. This codes for CASSLGRGGNQPQHF.

The sample holds many counts of this clone. The chain carries TRBV3-1 and TRBJ2-4, with 10 bases identical to TRBD2. Unmatched junction bases numbered 15, after V lost 0 bases and J lost 1 base. This CDR3 has 21 amino acids. Germline V gene data show CDR1 as LGHDT and CDR2 as YNNKEL (reference sequence). CDR3: CASSQDLASGSMLGAKNIQYF. The CDR3 DNA sequence: TGTGCCAGCAGCCAAGATCTGGCTAGCGGGAGCATGCTTGGGGCCAAAAACATTCAGTACTTC.

DNA for the CDR3: TGTGCCAGCAGCCAAGGTACGGGAGGTTACCCCGGGGAGCTGTTTTTT. It encodes CASSQGTGGYPGELFF. The J gene is TRBJ2-2, the V gene TRBV4-2, with TRBD2 identical over 7 bases. This CDR3 has 16 amino acids. The V segment lost 1 base and the J segment 6 bases; nucleotides outside the gene matches: 8. Looked up from germline, CDR1 is LGHNA and CDR2 is YNFKEQ.

The rearrangement links TRBV5-1 to TRBJ2-1; D might be TRBD2 (5 bases). This CDR3 comprises 13 residues. V was pared by 0 bases and J by 8 bases, with 9 bases between. The germline V gene has CDR1 SGHRS and CDR2 YFSETQ. Here the CDR3 reads CASSLVGSDEQFF. Written as DNA, the CDR3 is TGCGCCAGCAGCTTGGTTGGGAGCGATGAGCAGTTCTTC.

This clone was seen more than once but under ten times. V usage is TRBV2 and J usage is TRBJ2-3; the D gene is possibly TRBD1 (6 bases). The germline V gene has CDR1 SNHLY and CDR2 FYNNEI. This CDR3 has 15 amino acids. The V end was cut by 4 bases, the J end by 0 bases, with 11 bases between. This CDR3 reads CASSGGQSSTDTQYF. In nucleotides, the CDR3 is TGTGCCAGCAGTGGGGGACAATCCAGCACAGATACGCAGTATTTT.

This sequence joins TRBV11-2 and TRBJ2-7, with 10 positions matching TRBD2. Germline V gene lookup returns CDR1 SGHAT and CDR2 FQNNGV. Germline trimming cut 5 bases from V and 0 bases from J; bases unmatched to any gene: 7. This CDR3 spans 16 amino acids. The CDR3 sequence is CASSTTSGGASYEQYF. The CDR3 bases are TGTGCCAGCAGCACTACCAGCGGGGGGGCCTCCTACGAGCAGTACTTC.

The chain carries TRBV4-2 and TRBJ2-7; tentative D call: TRBD2 (6 bases). CDR1 and CDR2 (germline): LGHNA, YNFKEQ. The CDR3 consists of 15 residues. The V gene lost 0 bases and the J gene lost 0 bases, with 9 bases spanning the gap. The CDR3 reads CASSQEAGFSYEQYF. The CDR3 nucleotides read TGTGCCAGCAGCCAAGAGGCGGGATTCTCCTACGAGCAGTACTTC.

This clone has more than one count but fewer than ten. V is TRBV20-1 and J is TRBJ1-2; no definite D call. Deletions cut 0 bases from V and 4 bases from J, with 18 bases between. The CDR3 totals 16 residues. Germline assignment: CDR1 DFQATT and CDR2 SNEGSKA (reference sequence). Here the CDR3 DNA reads TGCAGTGCTAGAGATGATTTGACCATTCTCCCCTATGGCTACACCTTC. Translated, it gives CSARDDLTILPYGYTF.

The chain joins TRBV7-3 to TRBJ2-3; tentatively, D is TRBD2 (5 bases). This CDR3 region has 13 residues. V was pared by 3 bases and J by 6 bases, with 10 bases between. The V gene's germline CDR1 is SGHTA and CDR2 FQGTGA. The CDR3 loop is CASSLRARDTQYF. The CDR3 coding sequence is TGTGCCAGCAGCTTGAGGGCCCGGGATACGCAGTATTTT.

This clone was found a few times. The chain couples TRBV19 to TRBJ1-4; possibly TRBD1 for D (5 bases). Germline CDR1 is LNHDA and CDR2 is SQIVND (reference sequence). V lost 7 bases to trimming and J lost 6 bases, with 18 bases between them. This CDR3 is 15 amino acids long. CDR3 amino acids: CASMKKGVGDEKLFF. CDR3 coding DNA: TGTGCCAGTATGAAAAAAGGGGTCGGCGATGAAAAACTGTTTTTT.

By frequency in the sample, this clone is medium-sized. The genes are TRBV12-3 or TRBV12-4 and TRBJ2-5; TRBD1 agrees at 8 bases. After removal of 6 bases from V and 3 bases from J, the junction contained 3 bases not matched to a gene. The CDR3 is 13 amino acids. The CDR3 sequence is CASSHRGEETQYF. The DNA of the CDR3 is TGTGCCAGCAGCCACAGGGGGGAAGAGACCCAGTACTTC.

This chain connects TRBV28 to TRBJ2-7; 8 bases align to TRBD2. CDR1 and CDR2 (germline): MDHEN, SYDVKM. This CDR3 is built from 16 residues. The V and J ends lost 4 bases and 3 bases, in that order; junction bases with no gene match: 11. CDR3 region: CASSSSGTRAFYEQYF. The CDR3 DNA is TGTGCCAGCAGTTCCTCCGGGACTAGAGCCTTCTACGAGCAGTACTTC.

V and J are TRBV11-3 and TRBJ2-2; possible D gene TRBD1, 6 bases. From germline, CDR1 is SGHNT and CDR2 YENEEA. The V end lost 4 bases, the J end lost 5 bases, and 11 bases lay between the germline ends. The CDR3 length is 14 residues. The CDR3 DNA sequence: TGTGCCAGCAGCTGGGAGCAGGGGACCGGGGAGCTGTTTTTT. It encodes CASSWEQGTGELFF.

By its share, this clone is medium-sized. V and J are TRBV6-2 or TRBV6-3 and TRBJ2-3, with 7 bases lining up with TRBD2. The V segment lost 5 bases and the J segment 0 bases; nucleotides outside the gene matches: 2. The germline gives CDR1 MNHEY, CDR2 SVGEGT. This CDR3 spans 14 amino acids. The CDR3 spells CASSLAESTDTQYF. CDR3 nucleotides: TGTGCCAGCAGTCTAGCGGAAAGCACAGATACGCAGTATTTT.

This clone came up many times. The chain employs TRBV19 and TRBJ1-3, with a weak D call TRBD1 (6 bases). Germline lookup yields CDR1 LNHDA and CDR2 SQIVND (reference sequence). Deletions cut 4 bases from V and 4 bases from J, with 20 bases between. This CDR3 is built from 17 residues. The CDR3 sequence: CASSRITIWTEGNTIYF. The CDR3 bases are TGTGCCAGTAGTAGAATTACTATATGGACAGAGGGAAACACCATATATTTT.

This clone came up many times. This chain connects TRBV28 to TRBJ2-1; 9 positions match TRBD2. Germline V gives CDR1 MDHEN, CDR2 SYDVKM. CDR3 size: 14 residues. Trimming took 8 bases from V and 6 from J; bases not matched to a gene: 8. The CDR3 coding sequence is TGTGCCAGCGCGGGAGGGGTCAGGGGCAATGAGCAGTTCTTC. Translated: CASAGGVRGNEQFF.

The V and J genes are TRBV20-1 and TRBJ2-1, with 10 bases aligning to TRBD2. Germline loops: CDR1 DFQATT, CDR2 SNEGSKA (reference sequence). Losses at the gene ends were 6 bases for V and 6 bases for J; bases not matched to a gene: 14. This CDR3 is 16 amino acids long. The CDR3, as DNA: TGCAGTGCGACGGGAAGCGGGAGGGCCCTGGGCAATGAGCAGTTCTTC. Translated: CSATGSGRALGNEQFF.

This clone has ten or more counts. With a much larger clone just one base away, this may be a read error. The V gene is TRBV15, the J gene TRBJ2-3; 7 nucleotides match TRBD1. The V gene's germline CDR1 is LNHNV and CDR2 YYDKDF (reference sequence). Losses at the gene ends were 1 base for V and 1 base for J; bases not matched to a gene: 5. The CDR3 is made up of 16 amino acids. The CDR3 DNA follows: TGTGCCACCAGCAGAGGACTCACAGGGGGCACAGATACGCAGTATTTT. Translating it yields CATSRGLTGGTDTQYF.

J is TRBJ2-1 and V is TRBV5-1, with D possibly being TRBD2 (6 bases). Trimming removed 1 base from V and 8 bases from J, with 7 bases in between. Germline V gene data show CDR1 as SGHRS and CDR2 as YFSETQ. The CDR3 totals 12 residues. CDR3 nucleotides: TGCGCCAGCAGCTTGTCTAGCGATGAGCAGTTCTTC. It codes for CASSLSSDEQFF.